A selection of T cell receptor beta chains follows, all from one sample in a study of immune cell composition in non-small cell lung cancer. Sequencing used immunoSEQ multiplex PCR; TCRdb keeps in-frame clones, though not all of them. The profile covers about 4,600 clones, with less than 80% appearing a single time and about an eighth taken by the ten largest. The sequenced sample consisted of lung tumor tissue. All receptors come from a human donor with non-small cell lung cancer. The CDR3 runs from the conserved cysteine through the conserved F or W.

J,V,length,CDR3
TRBJ2-7,TRBV25-1,14,CASSEKGQGYEQYF
TRBJ2-7,TRBV9,15,CASSVNSGSSYEQYF
TRBJ2-1,TRBV11-3,18,CASSLDQAGSTSYNEQFF
TRBJ1-3,TRBV27,14,CASSRGQSGNTIYF
TRBJ2-7,TRBV7-2,12,CASSLSGDEQYF
TRBJ2-5,TRBV28,14,CASSSPTLSETQYF
TRBJ1-1,TRBV18,17,CASSPRSVGQGNTEAFF
TRBJ1-2,TRBV7-2,13,CASSLTVPYGYTF
TRBJ1-6,TRBV27,12,CASSAYNSPLHF
TRBJ1-1,TRBV6-5,15,CASSYSHRSSTEAFF
TRBJ1-3,TRBV28,14,CASRSGGSGNTIYF
TRBJ1-5,TRBV5-6,15,CASSFLDRPNLPQHF
TRBJ2-4,TRBV28,14,CASKPGTGSHFQYF
TRBJ1-4,TRBV5-6,14,CASSSVGQGEKLFF
TRBJ1-4,TRBV19,14,CASSIQGFAEKLFF
TRBJ2-1,TRBV5-1,13,CASSVSVSGEQFF
TRBJ1-1,TRBV6-4,13,CASKDQDATEAFF
TRBJ2-1,TRBV5-1,15,CASSLRTSGYNEQFF
TRBJ2-1,TRBV5-6,16,CASSLGAGREVYEQFF
TRBJ2-7,TRBV27,16,CASSWGPGQGAREQYF
TRBJ1-1,TRBV11-2,14,CASSDQTANTEAFF
TRBJ2-7,TRBV5-1,11,CASSFNYEQYF
TRBJ2-1,TRBV29-1,14,CSALRGGVYNEQFF
TRBJ2-5,TRBV6-1,15,CASTYRDLGQETQYF
TRBJ2-3,TRBV28,13,CASSSFRTDTQYF
TRBJ2-2,TRBV27,16,CASSSFASGSAGELFF
TRBJ2-7,TRBV28,14,CASRFSGMGYEQYF
TRBJ1-2,TRBV5-1,13,CASSQGQSYGYTF
TRBJ2-2,TRBV28,12,CASSRGTGELFF
TRBJ1-1,TRBV6-5,14,CASSGDRGYTEAFF
TRBJ1-4,TRBV29-1,13,CSALDRGGEKLFF
TRBJ2-4,TRBV7-8,16,CASSPRLAGEGNIQYF
TRBJ1-4,TRBV10-2,15,CASSEFQGAGEKLFF
TRBJ1-5,TRBV19,16,CASLQLGAGANQPQHF
TRBJ1-5,TRBV5-1,15,CASSTGIIPNQPQHF
TRBJ1-2,TRBV11-2,15,CASSLVSGIGYGYTF
TRBJ2-1,TRBV15,17,CATSRDLASGGYNEQFF
TRBJ2-5,TRBV5-6,15,CASSFRLAGSETQYF
TRBJ2-5,TRBV7-6,16,CASSLGPGVYQETQYF
TRBJ2-4,TRBV19,14,CASSDSGRRNIQYF
TRBJ2-5,TRBV10-3,17,CAISPGTGVVIGETQYF
TRBJ2-5,TRBV27,15,CASSPWSGFAETQYF
TRBJ2-7,TRBV5-1,13,CASSLDLEYEQYF
TRBJ1-2,TRBV6-6,15,CASSLRTATNYGYTF
TRBJ2-2,TRBV18,16,CASSPLAGGETGELFF
TRBJ2-5,TRBV5-6,14,CASSLAAGKKTQYF
TRBJ2-3,TRBV7-9,15,CASSSTGGSTDTQYF
TRBJ1-2,TRBV29-1,13,CSVVGRDIYGYTF
TRBJ1-2,TRBV29-1,14,CSVDIAQGLYGYTF
TRBJ2-3,TRBV9,15,CASSPWEGITDTQYF
TRBJ2-7,TRBV10-3,11,CAIGQVYEQYF
TRBJ2-3,TRBV11-1,13,CASSPRLADTQYF
TRBJ2-7,TRBV29-1,12,CSFRQGVYEQYF
TRBJ1-5,TRBV19,16,CASSPRWDIGIQPQHF